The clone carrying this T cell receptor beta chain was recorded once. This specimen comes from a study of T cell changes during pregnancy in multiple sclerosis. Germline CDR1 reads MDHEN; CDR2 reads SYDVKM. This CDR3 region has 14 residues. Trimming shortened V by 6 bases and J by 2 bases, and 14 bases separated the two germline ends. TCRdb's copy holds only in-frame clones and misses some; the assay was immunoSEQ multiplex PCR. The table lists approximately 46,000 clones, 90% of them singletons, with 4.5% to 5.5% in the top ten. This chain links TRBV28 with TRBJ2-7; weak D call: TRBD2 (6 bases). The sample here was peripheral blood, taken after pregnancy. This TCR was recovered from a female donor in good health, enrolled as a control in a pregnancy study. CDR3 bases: TGTGCCAGCAGAGGAGTCGGCGGGGCCTACGAGCAGTACTTC. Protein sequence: CASRGVGGAYEQYF.